Reported below is one T cell receptor beta chain. Its target is unknown. Other DNA sequences in the same sample also yield this CDR3. The data originate from a study of beta chain features in type 1 diabetes. Cell sorting via CD45RO/CCR7/CD25/CD127/CD95/CD27 was performed to obtain CD4+ naive, central memory, regulatory and stem cell-like memory cells. Each population that was sorted was more than 95% pure. Sequencing targeted expressed TCRB transcripts, as all isolated RNA had been reverse transcribed. About 3.6 million reads on average were seen across naive, central memory and regulatory T cell samples. Some clones are missing from TCRdb's copy, which holds only in-frame ones; the method was immunoSEQ multiplex PCR. The repertoire holds a few hundred thousand clones, with around 15% as singletons. V was clipped by 1 base and J by 4 bases; unmatched bases: 4. Germline V gene sequence: CDR1 LGHNA, CDR2 YNFKEQ. This CDR3 has 15 amino acids.

Study-level results: Patients showed naive, central memory and Treg TCRB repertoires that appeared more similar than those of healthy donors.

The sample was naive CD4+ T cells from blood. This sequence joins TRBV4-2 and TRBJ2-7; 10 bases line up with TRBD2. This TCR came from a woman between 18 and 29 years old in good health. The CDR3: CASSQAPSGSYEQYF. The DNA of the CDR3 is TGTGCCAGCAGCCAAGCCCCTAGCGGGAGTTACGAGCAGTACTTC.